These 27 T cell receptor beta chains share one sample of origin, sequenced in a study of shared T cell receptors in the human thymus. TCRdb keeps only in-frame clones here, not all; method: immunoSEQ multiplex PCR. The profile shows 600,000 to 900,000 clones, approximately 83% of them singletons. The same specimen was also included in a second study, on human thymus T cells.

The material sequenced was thymocytes. Receptors were obtained from a girl under three years old with a congenital heart defect.

Points on this clone: The DNA is left out, because the CDR3 cannot be placed on it with certainty; the CDR3 is given as TCRdb lists it. The chain recombines TRBV19 with TRBJ1-6; TRBD1, as called in the table, went unchecked against the DNA. The CDR3 is made up of 14 amino acids, end residues included. CDR1 and CDR2 from the germline V gene are LNHDA and SQIVND (reference sequence). The CDR3 loop reads CASTSGQLASPLHF.

This clone was counted only a few times. The chain has TRBV14 and TRBJ1-3, with a possible D match to TRBD1 (5 bases). Trimming shortened V by 0 bases and J by 4 bases, and 16 bases separated the two germline ends. The CDR3 sequence is 17 residues long. Germline CDR1 reads SGHDN; CDR2 reads FVKESK. The DNA for the CDR3 is TGTGCCAGCAGCCAAGATAGACCTCAGGGCCTCGGAAACACCATATATTTT. This translates into CASSQDRPQGLGNTIYF.

The CDR3 bases are TGTGCCAGCAGCTTGTGGCTCGGGGGGGGGATACCAGATACGCAGTATTTT. As protein: CASSLWLGGGIPDTQYF. The chain has TRBV11-2 and TRBJ2-3; TRBD2 aligns across 8 bases. The trim removed 3 bases at V and 4 bases at J, leaving 12 bases unmatched. The CDR3 extends over 17 amino acids. Germline V gives CDR1 SGHAT, CDR2 FQNNGV.

The table lists this clone with a count of one. The chain recombines TRBV15 with TRBJ2-4, with 9 bases identical to TRBD2. There are 17 residues in the CDR3. Germline CDR1 and CDR2: LNHNV and YYDKDF (reference sequence). V lost 7 bases, J lost 1 base, and 11 bases stayed unmatched. CDR3 sequence: CATIQSGGLEAKNIQYF. The CDR3 DNA follows: TGTGCCACCATCCAGAGCGGGGGGCTGGAGGCCAAAAACATTCAGTACTTC.

J is TRBJ2-7 and V is TRBV5-1; tentative D call: TRBD2 (6 bases). Germline V gene lookup returns CDR1 SGHRS and CDR2 YFSETQ. Trimming removed 4 bases from V and 0 bases from J, with 11 bases in between. The CDR3 is made up of 14 amino acids. This CDR3 is CASSKDGSSYEQYF. In DNA form, the CDR3 reads TGCGCCAGCAGCAAGGACGGGAGCTCCTACGAGCAGTACTTC.

The rearrangement joins TRBV5-6 to TRBJ1-2; D remains ambiguous. The V gene lost 1 base and the J gene lost 0 bases, with 16 bases spanning the gap. Germline loops: CDR1 SGHDT, CDR2 YYEEEE. The CDR3 totals 17 residues. In nucleotides, the CDR3 is TGTGCCAGCAGCTTGTATGAGGGCCGGAACCCTAACTATGGCTACACCTTC. It is translated as CASSLYEGRNPNYGYTF.

The chain uses TRBV28 and TRBJ2-2; 8 bases line up with TRBD1. J was trimmed by 0 bases and V by 8 bases; bases with no gene match: 17. Per the germline V gene, CDR1 is MDHEN and CDR2 is SYDVKM. CDR3 length: 19 amino acids. The CDR3 region has the DNA TGTGCCAGCGCCCCCGGAGGTTGGTTACAGGGGGCGAACACCGGGGAGCTGTTTTTT. It is translated as CASAPGGWLQGANTGELFF.

The rearrangement links TRBV27 to TRBJ1-1; D may be TRBD1 (5 bases). The CDR3 is 15 amino acids. Per the germline V gene, CDR1 is MNHEY and CDR2 is SMNVEV (reference sequence). The V gene lost 6 bases and the J gene lost 1 base, with 15 bases spanning the gap. CDR3 in DNA: TGTGCCAGCAGCCCCCGGGGGGACCAGAACACTGAAGCTTTCTTT. This gives the protein CASSPRGDQNTEAFF.

The chain has TRBV5-5 and TRBJ1-1; D perhaps matches TRBD1 (5 bases). The germline V gene encodes CDR1 SGHKS and CDR2 YYEKEE (reference sequence). Trimming took off 4 bases at V and 0 bases at J, with 13 bases between the two ends. The CDR3 length is 15 residues. In DNA form, the CDR3 reads TGTGCCAGCAGCGCAGGGAAGGGCCTGAACACTGAAGCTTTCTTT. Translated: CASSAGKGLNTEAFF. Variable domain in full (rest from reference TRBV5-5 and TRBJ1-1): DAGVTQSPTHLIKTRGQQVTLRCSPISGHKSVSWYQQVLGQGPQFIFQYYEKEERGRGNFPDRFSARQFPNYSSELNVNALLLGDSALYLCASSAGKGLNTEAFFGQGTRLTVV.

In this sample, this clone turned up once. The rearrangement links TRBV4-3 to TRBJ1-6; D call uncertain. V was clipped by 0 bases and J by 1 base, with 13 bases between them. CDR1 LGHNA and CDR2 YSLEER come from the germline V gene. This CDR3 is built from 18 residues. CDR3 DNA: TGCGCCAGCAGCCAAGATGGAGTCAGAGGATCCTATAATTCACCCCTCCACTTT. Its translation is CASSQDGVRGSYNSPLHF.

This chain connects TRBV19 to TRBJ1-1; D is ambiguous. V was cut by 10 bases and J by 3 bases, with 18 bases left in between. This CDR3 has 14 residues. CDR1 and CDR2 (germline): LNHDA, SQIVND (reference sequence). The CDR3 spells CATRDSRKDTEAFF. CDR3 nucleotides: TGTGCCACCAGAGACTCGAGAAAGGACACTGAAGCTTTCTTT.

V gene TRBV18 combines with J gene TRBJ2-3; tentatively, D is TRBD2 (6 bases). The CDR3 is made up of 23 amino acids. Trimming stripped 3 bases from V and 9 bases from J, with 43 bases between. The germline gives CDR1 KGHSH, CDR2 LQKENI. For the CDR3, the DNA is TGTGCCAGCTCACCTAGGGCCCACCGAGGACCGACCCTCTCATTTACATGGGAGGTAACGCAGTATTTT. Amino acid sequence: CASSPRAHRGPTLSFTWEVTQYF.

The CDR3 DNA sequence: TGTGCCTGGAGTGGGGACAGTCAAGAGCAGTACTTC. Translated: CAWSGDSQEQYF. The chain links TRBV30 to TRBJ2-7; TRBD1 matches at 7 bases. J gave up 7 bases and V 1 base, and 4 bases lay outside the gene matches. This CDR3 has 12 residues. Germline values: CDR1 GTSNPN, CDR2 SVGIG (reference sequence).

The chain recombines TRBV5-1 with TRBJ2-7, with 9 positions matching TRBD2. Per the germline V gene, CDR1 is SGHRS and CDR2 is YFSETQ. This CDR3 comprises 16 residues. Losses at the gene ends were 4 bases for V and 1 base for J; bases not matched to a gene: 9. CDR3 in amino acids: CASSPTLLAGSYEQYF. CDR3 coding DNA: TGCGCCAGCAGCCCTACACTTCTAGCGGGGTCCTACGAGCAGTACTTC.

J is TRBJ2-2 and V is TRBV18, with TRBD2 matching over 7 bases. V gave up 2 bases and J gave up 3 bases; unmatched junction bases: 12. Germline V gene data show CDR1 as KGHSH and CDR2 as LQKENI. The CDR3 extends over 18 amino acids. The CDR3 loop is CASSPSPAGDADTGELFF. The CDR3 DNA follows: TGTGCCAGCTCACCATCCCCCGCGGGGGATGCTGACACCGGGGAGCTGTTTTTT.

This chain uses TRBV20-1 with TRBJ2-5, with 7 bases matching TRBD2. This CDR3 is built from 10 residues. In germline, CDR1 is DFQATT, CDR2 SNEGSKA (reference sequence). Trimming at V came to 3 bases and at J to 9 bases, leaving 1 base not matched to a gene. The CDR3 DNA follows: TGCAGTGCTAGGGGGAGGGCCCAGTACTTC. Amino acids: CSARGRAQYF.

This rearrangement joins TRBV6-1 to TRBJ2-3, with 8 bases aligning to TRBD1. Unmatched junction bases numbered 3, after V lost 8 bases and J lost 5 bases. Germline V gene lookup returns CDR1 MNHNS and CDR2 SASEGT. The CDR3 is 12 amino acids. This CDR3 is CASRDRIDTQYF. CDR3 nucleotides: TGTGCCAGCCGGGACAGGATAGATACGCAGTATTTT.

The genes are TRBV6-5 and TRBJ2-3; a weak D match, TRBD2 (7 bases). The CDR3 extends over 16 amino acids. Germline V gene sequence: CDR1 MNHEY, CDR2 SVGAGI. Trimming shortened V by 0 bases and J by 2 bases, and 12 bases separated the two germline ends. CDR3 bases: TGTGCCAGCAGTTACTCCCCTGGGGGGGCCACAGATACGCAGTATTTT. Translation gives CASSYSPGGATDTQYF.

V usage is TRBV27 and J usage is TRBJ2-2, with a weak D call TRBD2 (6 bases). The CDR3 has 16 amino acids. CDR1 is MNHEY and CDR2 is SMNVEV in the germline V gene (reference sequence). V was pared by 0 bases and J by 0 bases, with 8 bases between. The CDR3 sequence is CASSLSGTPNTGELFF. The CDR3 nucleotides read TGTGCCAGCAGTTTATCTGGGACTCCGAACACCGGGGAGCTGTTTTTT.

The genes are TRBV11-2 and TRBJ2-7, with TRBD1 matching over 10 bases. Germline V gene data show CDR1 as SGHAT and CDR2 as FQNNGV. The CDR3 has 19 residues. The V gene end was trimmed by 4 bases and the J gene end by 3 bases; junction bases not matched to a gene: 18. CDR3 sequence (DNA): TGTGCCAGCAGCTCAATCCGGGACAGGGGATTAATAACCAACTACGAGCAGTACTTC. It yields the protein CASSSIRDRGLITNYEQYF.

V gene TRBV5-1 combines with J gene TRBJ1-1, with D perhaps matching TRBD1 (5 bases). V dropped 5 bases and J dropped 3 bases, with 20 bases sitting between them. This CDR3 is 16 amino acids long. Germline lookup yields CDR1 SGHRS and CDR2 YFSETQ. In nucleotides, the CDR3 is TGCGCCAGCAGAAGATTGCCCGTCGTAGGGGACACTGAAGCTTTCTTT. Protein: CASRRLPVVGDTEAFF.

Regarding this clone: The same CDR3 also results from other DNA sequences found in this sample. J is TRBJ1-6 and V is TRBV2; D gene uncertain. Trimming pared 0 bases from V and 0 bases from J, leaving 21 bases between. The CDR3 has 21 residues. Germline lookup yields CDR1 SNHLY and CDR2 FYNNEI. The DNA of the CDR3 is TGTGCCAGCAGTGAAGCGGTACTGTCGCGCGCCGAGAGCTCCTATAATTCACCCCTCCACTTT. It specifies CASSEAVLSRAESSYNSPLHF. The variable domain in full, with the rest retrieved from reference TRBV2 and TRBJ1-6, is EPEVTQTPSHQVTQMGQEVILRCVPISNHLYFYWYRQILGQKVEFLVSFYNNEISEKSEIFDDQFSVERPDGSNFTLKIRSTKLEDSAMYFCASSEAVLSRAESSYNSPLHFGNGTRLTVT.

This clone was detected a few times. The gene calls are TRBV7-9 and TRBJ2-3; D uncertain. Germline V gene data show CDR1 as SEHNR and CDR2 as FQNEAQ (reference sequence). V lost 7 bases and J lost 2, with 19 bases in between. CDR3 length: 16 amino acids. The CDR3 protein is CASTPDDFLNTDTQYF. For the CDR3, the DNA is TGTGCCAGCACCCCCGACGACTTTCTAAACACAGATACGCAGTATTTT.

The chain uses TRBV15 and TRBJ2-7; the match to TRBD1 covers 9 bases. Trimming removed 0 bases from V and 4 bases from J; junction bases left unmatched: 13. The length of the CDR3 is 18 residues. In germline, CDR1 is LNHNV, CDR2 YYDKDF (reference sequence). The CDR3 DNA sequence: TGTGCCACCAGCAGAGAGCCCCTGGCAACAGGGGGCGGATACGAGCAGTACTTC. It translates to CATSREPLATGGGYEQYF.

CDR3 residues: CAWMDVGRAKYYNYGYTF. CDR3 coding DNA: TGTGCCTGGATGGATGTTGGCAGGGCAAAATATTATAACTATGGCTACACCTTC. This chain uses TRBV30 with TRBJ1-2, with D possibly being TRBD1 (5 bases). The germline V gene has CDR1 GTSNPN and CDR2 SVGIG (reference sequence). This CDR3 is 18 amino acids long. Trimming pared 4 bases from V and 1 base from J, leaving 25 bases between.

The chain combines TRBV7-6 with TRBJ2-5; TRBD2 matches 8 bases. CDR1 is SGHVS, CDR2 FNYEAQ, per germline. This CDR3 is 15 amino acids long. V shed 5 bases, J shed 3 bases, and the junction held 8 bases outside the gene matches. For the CDR3, the DNA is TGTGCCAGCAGCCTAGAGCGGGGGCGTGAAGAGACCCAGTACTTC. It is translated as CASSLERGREETQYF.

This clone was detected only once. The J gene is TRBJ1-5, the V gene TRBV10-3; 7 bases agree with TRBD1. The CDR3 totals 16 residues. Trimming at V came to 4 bases and at J to 1 base, leaving 7 bases not matched to a gene. Germline V gene sequence: CDR1 ENHRY, CDR2 SYGVKD. CDR3 protein: CAISAGTGVSNQPQHF. The CDR3 bases are TGTGCCATCAGTGCGGGAACAGGGGTGAGCAATCAGCCCCAGCATTTT.